The clone carrying this TCR beta chain has only a few counts. Its cognate antigen is unknown. This sample is drawn from a study of T cell repertoires in cytomegalovirus infection. On the study more broadly: Based on public TCR beta signatures, there were indications of CMV infection and of a matching HLA type. Study outcomes and limitations: HLA-C-restricted CMV-specific TCR beta clonotypes prevailed in the ex vivo response.

The CDR3 has 21 residues. CDR1 and CDR2 (germline): MNHNS, SASEGT. V dropped 2 bases and J dropped 2; count of bases not matched to a gene: 22. TCRdb processed the reads anew with MiXCR; each CDR3 protein has one entry. The sample includes fewer than 1,000,000 distinct CDR3 sequences, approximately 30% seen only once; the top ten take 13%. The V gene is TRBV6-1, the J gene TRBJ2-3; 7 bases map to TRBD2. The receptor comes from a human donor in good health (CMV status not recorded). Some clones in this sample may be carry-over from other donors' samples. Material: cultured CD8+ T cells from PBMCs, obtained from culture after CMV antigen stimulation. The CDR3 region is CASSETPPGIVVAGTTDTQYF. The CDR3 nucleotides are TGTGCCAGCAGTGAAACTCCCCCGGGGATCGTGGTAGCGGGCACCACAGATACGCAGTATTTT.